The 23 T cell receptor beta chains below come from one sample, sequenced in a study of shared clonotypes between healthy human individuals. Only in-frame clones appear in the TCRdb table, and some are missing; sequencing was by immunoSEQ multiplex PCR. Altogether roughly 530,000 clones are present, around 96% being singletons, with the ten largest covering under 0.06%. Input material: naive CD4+ T cells sorted from blood. Documented subset: CD45RA+ positively selected. These receptors all stem from a woman in her thirties in good health.

The V call is TRBV18, the J call TRBJ1-3, with D hard to call. Germline V gene lookup returns CDR1 KGHSH and CDR2 LQKENI. The ends were cut back, 2 bases at V and 4 bases at J, with 12 bases in the middle. This CDR3 is 15 amino acids long. The CDR3 loop is CASSPGRGKGNTIYF. DNA for the CDR3: TGTGCCAGCTCACCAGGTCGTGGGAAAGGAAACACCATATATTTT.

This sequence joins TRBV21-1 and TRBJ2-7; TRBD1 reflects the table's D call only, with no check against the DNA. TRBV21-1 constitutes a pseudogene. This CDR3 has 15 amino acids. In DNA form, the CDR3 reads TGTGCCAGAACCTACAGGCGAAGCGTAGGATACGAGCAGTACTTC. Its translation is CARTYRRSVGYEQYF.

The rearrangement uses TRBV14 and TRBJ2-5, with 15 bases matching TRBD2. V gave up 1 base and J gave up 5 bases; unmatched junction bases: 11. Germline V gene sequence: CDR1 SGHDN, CDR2 FVKESK. The CDR3 is made up of 19 amino acids. The CDR3 protein is CASSQGVWTSGRAWETQYF. The DNA of the CDR3 is TGTGCCAGCAGCCAAGGGGTATGGACTAGCGGGAGGGCCTGGGAGACCCAGTACTTC.

The gene calls are TRBV7-9 and TRBJ2-5; TRBD1 aligns across 10 bases. Gene TRBJ2-7 matches the end of the DNA better, so the J call may be wrong. Germline V gene data show CDR1 as SEHNR and CDR2 as FQNEAQ (reference sequence). The CDR3 spans 15 residues. CDR3 sequence: CASSLEDRGNYEQYF. The CDR3 DNA reads as TGTGCCAGCAGCTTAGAGGACAGGGGGAACTACGAGCAGTACTTC.

This sequence joins TRBV6-1 and TRBJ1-6; D is ambiguous. The V end lost 4 bases, the J end lost 8 bases, and 3 bases lay between the germline ends. This CDR3 has 11 residues. The germline CDR1 and CDR2 sequences are MNHNS and SASEGT. DNA for the CDR3: TGTGCCAGCAGTGGCTATTCACCCCTCCACTTT. This codes for CASSGYSPLHF.

V and J are TRBV5-1 and TRBJ2-3; 8 bases are a match to TRBD1. Germline values: CDR1 SGHRS, CDR2 YFSETQ. CDR3 length: 14 amino acids. The V segment lost 7 bases and the J segment 2 bases; nucleotides outside the gene matches: 6. DNA for the CDR3: TGCGCCAGCGGGGGACAGGAATACACAGATACGCAGTATTTT. Residues: CASGGQEYTDTQYF. The entire variable domain, with the rest obtained from reference TRBV5-1 and TRBJ2-3, is as follows: KAGVTQTPRYLIKTRGQQVTLSCSPISGHRSVSWYQQTPGQGLQFLFEYFSETQRNKGNFPGRFSGRQFSNSRSEMNVSTLELGDSALYLCASGGQEYTDTQYFGPGTRLTVL.

The chain uses TRBV4-1 and TRBJ2-1; D not certain. Trimming left V 2 bases short and J 0 bases short, with 11 bases between. The CDR3 is made up of 16 amino acids. Germline V CDR1 and CDR2: MGHRA, YSYEKL. The CDR3 DNA reads as TGCGCCAGCAGCCAATCCGGTGCGAGCTCCTACAATGAGCAGTTCTTC. It encodes CASSQSGASSYNEQFF.

V usage is TRBV6-1 and J usage is TRBJ1-4; D not resolved. CDR3 length: 14 amino acids. V gave up 5 bases and J gave up 7 bases, with 14 bases separating them. Germline V lookup: CDR1 MNHNS, CDR2 SASEGT. The CDR3 DNA sequence: TGTGCCAGCAGTCCAAGGTCTCCGGTTGAAAAACTGTTTTTT. This translates into CASSPRSPVEKLFF.

This sequence joins TRBV5-1 and TRBJ2-3; a weak D match, TRBD2 (7 bases). The germline CDR1 and CDR2 sequences are SGHRS and YFSETQ. Trimming removed 1 base from V and 7 bases from J, with 16 bases in between. The length of the CDR3 is 15 residues. The CDR3 loop is CASSLILEGGNTQYF. The CDR3 DNA follows: TGCGCCAGCAGCTTGATTTTGGAGGGGGGGAATACGCAGTATTTT.

This chain uses TRBV6-5 with TRBJ2-3; TRBD2 aligns across 12 bases. CDR1 is MNHEY, CDR2 SVGAGI, per germline. Unmatched junction bases numbered 4, after V lost 6 bases and J lost 3 bases. There are 15 residues in the CDR3. The CDR3 DNA sequence: TGTGCCAGCAGAGGACTAGCGGGACCTACAGATACGCAGTATTTT. Its translation: CASRGLAGPTDTQYF.

V gene TRBV18 combines with J gene TRBJ2-1; D gene uncertain. Trimming left V 3 bases short and J 8 bases short, with 14 bases between. The germline V gene encodes CDR1 KGHSH and CDR2 LQKENI. The CDR3 is made up of 14 amino acids. The CDR3 here is CASSPDTRLDEQFF. Written as DNA, the CDR3 is TGTGCCAGCTCACCTGACACCCGGCTGGATGAGCAGTTCTTC.

This chain uses TRBV5-8 with TRBJ2-6; D may match TRBD1 or TRBD2 (5 bases each). The V end lost 3 bases, the J end lost 0 bases, and 13 bases lay between the germline ends. Germline CDR1 and CDR2: SGHTS and YDEGEE. The CDR3 has 17 residues. The CDR3 region is CASSWGISPSGANVLTF. The CDR3 DNA reads TGTGCCAGCAGCTGGGGGATAAGCCCCTCTGGGGCCAACGTCCTGACTTTC. The full variable domain, its missing parts supplied by reference TRBV5-8 and TRBJ2-6, is EAGVTQSPTHLIKTRGQQATLRCSPISGHTSVYWYQQALGLGLQFLLWYDEGEERNRGNFPPRFSGRQFPNYSSELNVNALELEDSALYLCASSWGISPSGANVLTFGAGSRLTVL.

The V and J genes are TRBV4-2 and TRBJ2-3; no firm D call. Trimming cost V 1 base and J 0 bases, with 8 bases left between them. The V gene's germline CDR1 is LGHNA and CDR2 YNFKEQ. The CDR3 runs to 15 residues. The CDR3 sequence: CASSQADSSTDTQYF. The CDR3 bases are TGTGCCAGCAGCCAAGCCGATTCTAGCACAGATACGCAGTATTTT.

The rearrangement joins TRBV6-1 to TRBJ2-1; 10 bases line up with TRBD2. Trimming took 7 bases from V and 4 from J; bases not matched to a gene: 7. Germline-derived CDR1 and CDR2 are MNHNS and SASEGT. This CDR3 contains 15 residues. The CDR3 spells CASTTGTSAYNEQFF. Here the CDR3 DNA reads TGTGCCAGCACCACTGGGACTAGCGCGTACAATGAGCAGTTCTTC.

Only one count was recorded for this clone. This sequence joins TRBV28 and TRBJ2-7; 8 bases align to TRBD2. The J segment lost 0 bases and the V segment lost 3 bases, leaving 4 bases of the junction unmatched. The CDR3 has 15 residues. Per germline, CDR1 MDHEN and CDR2 SYDVKM. CDR3 sequence: CASSFGGRNSYEQYF. CDR3 nucleotide sequence: TGTGCCAGCAGTTTTGGCGGGAGGAACTCCTACGAGCAGTACTTC. The variable domain in full, completed from reference TRBV28 and TRBJ2-7, reads DVKVTQSSRYLVKRTGEKVFLECVQDMDHENMFWYRQDPGLGLRLIYFSYDVKMKEKGDIPEGYSVSREKKERFSLILESASTNQTSMYLCASSFGGRNSYEQYFGPGTRLTVT.

J is TRBJ1-1 and V is TRBV6-4, with a tentative D call TRBD1 (6 bases). The V end lost 7 bases, the J end lost 1 base, and 10 bases lay between the germline ends. This CDR3 contains 13 residues. Germline assignment: CDR1 MRHNA and CDR2 SNTAGT. For the CDR3, the DNA is TGTGCCAGCAAAAGGGGGGGGAACACTGAAGCTTTCTTT. Protein: CASKRGGNTEAFF.

The chain carries TRBV10-3 and TRBJ1-1; tentatively, D is TRBD1 (5 bases). This CDR3 is 14 amino acids long. The germline V gene encodes CDR1 ENHRY and CDR2 SYGVKD. V lost 0 bases and J 1 base, leaving 6 bases between the germline ends. DNA for the CDR3: TGTGCCATCAGTGAGTCAGACAGGAACACTGAAGCTTTCTTT. The encoded protein is CAISESDRNTEAFF.

The CDR3 DNA reads as TGTGCCAGCAGTCGACAGAAGAACACTGAAGCTTTCTTT. Amino acids: CASSRQKNTEAFF. The chain uses TRBV6-1 and TRBJ1-1, with a weak D call TRBD1 (5 bases). V gave up 5 bases and J gave up 1 base, with 8 bases separating them. CDR1 is MNHNS, CDR2 SASEGT, per germline. The CDR3 sequence is 13 residues long.

The chain joins TRBV2 to TRBJ2-5, with 9 bases that match TRBD1. With V trimmed by 1 base and J by 6 bases, 9 bases remained unmatched. This CDR3 is 16 amino acids long. Germline V gene sequence: CDR1 SNHLY, CDR2 FYNNEI. The DNA of the CDR3 is TGTGCCAGCAGTGAAGGATCGGGACAGGGTACAAAGACCCAGTACTTC. The encoded protein is CASSEGSGQGTKTQYF.

This clone was picked up one time. A read error may account for a junction end that differs from germline. The V and J genes are TRBV7-3 and TRBJ2-1, with D uncertain. Germline V gives CDR1 SGHTA, CDR2 FQGTGA. There are 13 residues in the CDR3. This CDR3 is CASSLRNDNEQFF. The CDR3 DNA reads TGTGCCAGCAGTTTAAGAAACGACAATGAGCAGTTCTTC.

V is TRBV25-1 and J is TRBJ1-4, with D uncertain. CDR3 length equals 16 residues. V lost 3 bases and J lost 4, with 15 bases in between. Per the germline V gene, CDR1 is MGHDK and CDR2 is SYGVNS. In nucleotides, the CDR3 is TGTGCCAGCAGTGAGCGCCTGGGCGTAGGTAATGAAAAACTGTTTTTT. Translating it yields CASSERLGVGNEKLFF.

The chain uses TRBV5-1 and TRBJ2-5; TRBD2 matches 12 bases. V shed 4 bases and J 0 bases; nucleotides not matched to a gene: 10. The CDR3 spans 18 residues. From germline, CDR1 is SGHRS and CDR2 YFSETQ. In nucleotides, the CDR3 is TGCGCCAGCAGCCGGGGGACTAGCGGGCCTACGTACCAAGAGACCCAGTACTTC. Amino acid sequence: CASSRGTSGPTYQETQYF.

The rearrangement uses TRBV7-9 and TRBJ2-6; 9 positions match TRBD1. The CDR3 covers 17 residues. Germline CDR1 SEHNR, CDR2 FQNEAQ (reference sequence). After removal of 5 bases from V and 1 base from J, the junction contained 6 bases not matched to a gene. The DNA of the CDR3 is TGTGCCAGCAGCCGCCGGACAGGGGATTCTGGGGCCAACGTCCTGACTTTC. Its protein product is CASSRRTGDSGANVLTF.